Listed below are T cell receptor beta chains from one sample, sequenced in a study of cytomegalovirus exposure and HLA in healthy donors. The data were produced by immunoSEQ multiplex PCR, yet TCRdb's version contains in-frame clones alone and is incomplete. The sample contains over 100,000 clones, roughly four fifths of which appear only once. The sequenced sample consisted of PBMCs. Receptors originate from a male donor in good health and CMV-seronegative. CDR3s include the opening cysteine and the closing phenylalanine or tryptophan. D genes are given only for firm matches. Clone size appears in some rows only: once, few, many, or a class for an expanded clone.

clone_size	v_call	d_call	j_call	cdr3_length	cdr3_nt	cdr3_aa
.	TRBV6-9	.	TRBJ1-2	14	TGTGCCAGTTTTGCGGGGGGAAGAAACTATGGCTACACCTTC	CASFAGGRNYGYTF
.	TRBV28	.	TRBJ1-6	13	TGTGCCACCCGGGGGGCCTATAATTCACCCCTCCACTTT	CATRGAYNSPLHF
few	TRBV30	.	TRBJ1-2	15	TGTGCCTGGACCGCAGGAGGGACTACTAACTATGGCTACACCTTC	CAWTAGGTTNYGYTF
.	TRBV7-9	.	TRBJ1-4	14	TGTGCCAGCAGCTTAGCGGCAGGGTATGAAAAACTGTTTTTT	CASSLAAGYEKLFF
.	TRBV5-1	.	TRBJ1-1	14	TGCGCCAGCAGCTGGGCCCCGGGGGTTCCTAAAGCTTTCTTT	CASSWAPGVPKAFF
.	TRBV18	.	TRBJ1-3	15	TGTGCCAGCTCACCACCGAGGGAGACCGGAGGAACCATATATTTT	CASSPPRETGGTIYF
.	TRBV11-2	TRBD1	TRBJ2-2	16	TGTGCCAGCAGCCAGGGGGCCACAGGGAATCCCGGGGAGCTGTTTTTT	CASSQGATGNPGELFF
.	TRBV14	.	TRBJ1-6	14	TGTGCCAGCAGCCAAGCCGGGAGTGATTCACCCCTCCACTTT	CASSQAGSDSPLHF
.	TRBV5-1	TRBD1	TRBJ1-5	15	TGCGCCTCCGCCCCGTGGACAGGTCCGAATCAGCCCCAGCATTTT	CASAPWTGPNQPQHF
.	TRBV5-5	.	TRBJ2-3	15	TGTGCCAGCAGCTTTATTACCGGGTACGGGGATACGCAGTATTTT	CASSFITGYGDTQYF
few	TRBV6-1	.	TRBJ2-4	15	TGTGCCAGCGGAGACCGGGGTCTAGCCAAAAACATTCAGTACTTC	CASGDRGLAKNIQYF
.	TRBV23-1	.	TRBJ1-6	14	TGCGCCAGCAGTAAAGGAGTCTATAATTCACCCCTCCACTTT	CASSKGVYNSPLHF
.	TRBV7-2	.	TRBJ2-3	15	TGTGCCAGCAGCTTAATCGGGAGTAACACAGATACGCAGTATTTT	CASSLIGSNTDTQYF
once	TRBV7-9	.	TRBJ1-2	14	TGTGCCAGCAGGCGGACAGAGGCCATCTATGGCTACACCTTC	CASRRTEAIYGYTF
.	TRBV5-4	TRBD1	TRBJ1-4	15	TGTGCCAGCAGCTCGGAGGGGGCGCGGAATGGGAAACTGTTTTTT	CASSSEGARNGKLFF
once	TRBV4-1	.	TRBJ2-3	15	TGCGCCAGCAGCTCCCCAGCGGAGAGCACAGATACGCAGTATTTT	CASSSPAESTDTQYF
.	TRBV30	.	TRBJ1-4	17	TGTGCCTGGAGTGTACCAGACAGACTTACAACTAATGAAAAACTGTTTTTT	CAWSVPDRLTTNEKLFF
.	TRBV18	TRBD1	TRBJ1-1	18	TGTGCCAGCTCACCGAACCAGGGGGGCGCATGGGTGAACACTGAAGCTTTCTTT	CASSPNQGGAWVNTEAFF
.	TRBV19	TRBD1	TRBJ2-7	15	TGTGCCAGTAGTATTGGTGGGACAGCCTCCCCCGAGCAGTACTTC	CASSIGGTASPEQYF
.	TRBV27	.	TRBJ2-1	13	TGTGCCAGCAGTTTAACTAAGTACAATGAGCAGTTCTTC	CASSLTKYNEQFF
.	TRBV9	TRBD2	TRBJ2-2	17	TGTGCCAGCAGCGTAGAGGTAGCGGGAGCGGTAACCGGGGAGCTGTTTTTT	CASSVEVAGAVTGELFF
few	TRBV30	.	TRBJ2-6	17	TGTGCCTGGAGCGCCGGCGCGGGAAGCTCTGGGGCCAACGTCCTGACTTTC	CAWSAGAGSSGANVLTF